Below, one T cell receptor beta chain is given with its context. This specimen belongs to a study of blood T cell repertoires in COVID-19. As originally analysed: Reference gene primer amplification gave estimated nucleated cell counts. Measured with immunoSEQ multiplex PCR; TCRdb has only the in-frame clones, and not every one. From that table come the V and J calls and clone size; the DNA was used to work out D and trimming. The sample gives some 30,000 clones, around 90% of which show up once; roughly 1% is in the top ten. The J segment lost 2 bases and the V segment lost 4 bases, leaving 6 bases of the junction unmatched. The CDR3 runs 16 residues. The germline gives CDR1 SGHRS, CDR2 YFSETQ.

The chain has TRBV5-1 and TRBJ1-1; 12 bases match TRBD1. This clonotype was sampled from a man aged 65 to 85 with active or convalescent COVID-19. The sequenced sample consisted of peripheral blood. The CDR3 spells CASSPGQGAFNTEAFF. CDR3 DNA sequence: TGCGCCAGCAGCCCGGGACAGGGGGCTTTTAACACTGAAGCTTTCTTT.